Following are 5 T cell receptor beta chains from one sample sequenced in a study of brain T cells in children with intractable seizures. Profiling relied on immunoSEQ multiplex PCR, and the TCRdb table lists in-frame clones only, not all of them. The data show approximately 330,000 clones, over 85% seen once. Stated time point: blood from clinic visit 5 months post-surgery; TSC patient then seizure free. Sequenced material: peripheral blood, taken 4 to 6 months after surgery. The receptors originated from a boy younger than two with tuberous sclerosis and intractable seizures.

The chain links TRBV3-1 (or the pseudogene TRBV3-2) to TRBJ1-1; 9 nucleotides align to TRBD1. CDR3 length: 13 amino acids. The trim removed 5 bases at V and 11 bases at J, leaving 9 bases unmatched. The germline CDR1 and CDR2 sequences are LGHDT and YNNKEL (reference sequence). CDR3 residues: CASSNERGTGAFF. The CDR3 region has the DNA TGTGCCAGCAGCAACGAAAGAGGGACAGGGGCTTTCTTT.

As for this clone: Within the sample, other DNA sequences also encode this same CDR3. The CDR3 loop reads CASSLDRGYEQYF. CDR3 nucleotides: TGTGCCAGCAGCTTAGATCGGGGCTACGAGCAGTACTTC. V usage is TRBV7-8 and J usage is TRBJ2-7; possibly TRBD2 for D (5 bases). Trimming left V 1 base short and J 3 bases short, with 7 bases between. Germline assignment: CDR1 SGHVS and CDR2 FQNEAQ. This CDR3 is 13 amino acids long.

This chain links TRBV30 with TRBJ2-2, with unresolved D. V was pared by 2 bases and J by 8 bases, with 9 bases between. The V gene's germline CDR1 is GTSNPN and CDR2 SVGIG (reference sequence). CDR3 length: 12 amino acids. CDR3 DNA: TGTGCCTGGAGTTTATTGCTGGGGGAGCTGTTTTTT. It yields the protein CAWSLLLGELFF.

The chain has TRBV11-3 and TRBJ2-7; TRBD1 agrees at 7 bases. The germline V gene has CDR1 SGHNT and CDR2 YENEEA. This CDR3 has 14 residues. The V and J ends lost 5 bases and 0 bases, in that order; junction bases with no gene match: 4. The CDR3 DNA reads as TGTGCCAGCAGCCTACAGGGGCCCTCCTACGAGCAGTACTTC. It yields the protein CASSLQGPSYEQYF.

The chain carries TRBV19 and TRBJ2-1; D not certain. Trimming cost V 5 bases and J 9 bases, with 11 bases left between them. Germline V CDR1 and CDR2: LNHDA, SQIVND (reference sequence). This CDR3 has 12 amino acids. The CDR3 region is CASSPPRSEQFF. CDR3 in DNA: TGTGCCAGTAGTCCGCCCCGTTCTGAGCAGTTCTTC.